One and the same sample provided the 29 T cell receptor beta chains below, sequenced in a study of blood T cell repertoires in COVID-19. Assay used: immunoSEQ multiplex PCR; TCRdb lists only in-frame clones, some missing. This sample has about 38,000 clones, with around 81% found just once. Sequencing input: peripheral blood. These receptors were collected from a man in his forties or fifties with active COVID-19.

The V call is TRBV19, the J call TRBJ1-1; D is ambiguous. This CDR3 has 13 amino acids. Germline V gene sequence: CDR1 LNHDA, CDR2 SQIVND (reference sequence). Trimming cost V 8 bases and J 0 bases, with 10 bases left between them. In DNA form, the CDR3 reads TGTGCCAGTTTCTCCTATATGAACACTGAAGCTTTCTTT. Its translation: CASFSYMNTEAFF.

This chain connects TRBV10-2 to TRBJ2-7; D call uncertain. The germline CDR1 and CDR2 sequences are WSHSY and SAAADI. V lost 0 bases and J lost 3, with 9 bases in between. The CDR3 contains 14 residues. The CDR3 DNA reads TGCGCCAGCAGTGAGTCTTATGGCGGCTACGAGCAGTACTTC. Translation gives CASSESYGGYEQYF.

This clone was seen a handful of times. The CDR3: CASSLVDRAQHF. CDR3 sequence (DNA): TGTGCCAGCAGCTTAGTTGACAGAGCCCAGCATTTT. The chain uses TRBV7-9 and TRBJ1-5, with D perhaps TRBD1 (5 bases). The germline gives CDR1 SEHNR, CDR2 FQNEAQ (reference sequence). CDR3 length: 12 residues. Trimming took 1 base from V and 11 from J, leaving 9 bases between them.

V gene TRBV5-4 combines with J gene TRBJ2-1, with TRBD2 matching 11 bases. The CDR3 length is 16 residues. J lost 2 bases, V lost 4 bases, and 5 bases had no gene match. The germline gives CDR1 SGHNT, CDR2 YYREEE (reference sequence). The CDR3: CASSEKTSGAYNEQFF. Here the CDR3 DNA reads TGTGCCAGCAGCGAGAAGACTAGCGGGGCCTACAATGAGCAGTTCTTC.

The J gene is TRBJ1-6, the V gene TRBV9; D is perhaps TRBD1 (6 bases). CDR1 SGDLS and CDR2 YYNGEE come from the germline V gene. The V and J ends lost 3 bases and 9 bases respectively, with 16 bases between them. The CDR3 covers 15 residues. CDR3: CASSDQTGSGSPLHF. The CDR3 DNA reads TGTGCCAGCAGCGACCAAACAGGGAGCGGTTCACCCCTCCACTTT.

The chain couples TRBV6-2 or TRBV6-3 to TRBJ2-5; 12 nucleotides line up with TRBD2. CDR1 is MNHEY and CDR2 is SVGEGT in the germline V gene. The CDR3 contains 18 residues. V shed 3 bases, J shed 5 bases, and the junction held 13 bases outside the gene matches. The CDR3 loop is CASSYLPAGLAGGETQYF. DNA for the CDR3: TGTGCCAGCAGTTATCTCCCCGCGGGACTAGCGGGCGGGGAGACCCAGTACTTC.

The CDR3 region has the DNA TGTGCCAGCAGTTCACAGGGAGCTTCCCCCTACGAGCAGTACTTC. It translates to CASSSQGASPYEQYF. This chain links TRBV6-6 with TRBJ2-7; tentative D call: TRBD1 (6 bases). Deletions cut 4 bases from V and 2 bases from J, with 15 bases between. Germline V CDR1 and CDR2: MNHNY, SVGAGI (reference sequence). The CDR3 is made up of 15 amino acids.

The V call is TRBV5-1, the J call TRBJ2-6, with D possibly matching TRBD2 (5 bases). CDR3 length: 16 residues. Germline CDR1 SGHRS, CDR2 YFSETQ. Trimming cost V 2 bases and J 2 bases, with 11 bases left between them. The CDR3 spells CASSFLPGTGANVLTF. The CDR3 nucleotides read TGCGCCAGCAGCTTCCTGCCGGGAACTGGGGCCAACGTCCTGACTTTC. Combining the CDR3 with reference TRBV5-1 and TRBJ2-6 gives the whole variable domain KAGVTQTPRYLIKTRGQQVTLSCSPISGHRSVSWYQQTPGQGLQFLFEYFSETQRNKGNFPGRFSGRQFSNSRSEMNVSTLELGDSALYLCASSFLPGTGANVLTFGAGSRLTVL.

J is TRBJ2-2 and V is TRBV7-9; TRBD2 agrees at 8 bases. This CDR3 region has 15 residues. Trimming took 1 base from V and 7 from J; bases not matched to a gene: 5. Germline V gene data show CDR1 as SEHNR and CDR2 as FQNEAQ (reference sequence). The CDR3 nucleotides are TGTGCCAGCAGCTTAGTTCCAGCGGGGGTCGGGGAGCTGTTTTTT. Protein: CASSLVPAGVGELFF.

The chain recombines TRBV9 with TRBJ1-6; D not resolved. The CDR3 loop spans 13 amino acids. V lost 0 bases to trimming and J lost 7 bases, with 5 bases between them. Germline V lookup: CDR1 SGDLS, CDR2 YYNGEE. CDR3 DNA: TGTGCCAGCAGCGTAGCGGGAAATTCACCCCTCCACTTT. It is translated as CASSVAGNSPLHF.

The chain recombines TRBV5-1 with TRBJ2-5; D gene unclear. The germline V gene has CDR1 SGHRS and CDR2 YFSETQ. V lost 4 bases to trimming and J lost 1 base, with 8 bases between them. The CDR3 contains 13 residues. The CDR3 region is CASSRSSQETQYF. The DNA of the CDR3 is TGCGCCAGCAGCAGGAGCAGCCAAGAGACCCAGTACTTC.

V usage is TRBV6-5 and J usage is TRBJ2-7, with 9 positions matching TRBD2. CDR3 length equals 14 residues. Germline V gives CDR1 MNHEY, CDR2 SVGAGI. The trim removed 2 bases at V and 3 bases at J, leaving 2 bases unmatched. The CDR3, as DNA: TGTGCCAGCAGTTACGAGCGGGGGGACTACGAGCAGTACTTC. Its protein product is CASSYERGDYEQYF.

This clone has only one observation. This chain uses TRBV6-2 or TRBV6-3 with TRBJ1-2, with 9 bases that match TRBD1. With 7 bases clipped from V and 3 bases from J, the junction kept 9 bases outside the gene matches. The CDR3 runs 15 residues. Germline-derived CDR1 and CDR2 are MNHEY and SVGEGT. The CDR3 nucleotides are TGTGCCAGCATCCCCGGTACAGGGGGCGACTATGGCTACACCTTC. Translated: CASIPGTGGDYGYTF.

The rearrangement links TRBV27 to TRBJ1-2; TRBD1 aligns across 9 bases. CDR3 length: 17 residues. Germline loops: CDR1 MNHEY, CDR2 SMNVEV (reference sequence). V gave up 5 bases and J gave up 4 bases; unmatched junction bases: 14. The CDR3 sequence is CASSPSTGGAYGYGYTF. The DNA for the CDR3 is TGTGCCAGCAGTCCGTCCACAGGGGGCGCGTACGGCTATGGCTACACCTTC.

This chain's CDR3 is CASTTRGVSYEQYF. The CDR3 DNA is TGTGCCAGCACCACCCGCGGGGTGAGCTACGAGCAGTACTTC. The V and J genes are TRBV5-6 and TRBJ2-7; the D gene is possibly TRBD2 (6 bases). CDR1 and CDR2 (germline): SGHDT, YYEEEE. CDR3 size: 14 residues. V was shortened by 6 bases and J by 3 bases, with 16 bases between the two germline ends.

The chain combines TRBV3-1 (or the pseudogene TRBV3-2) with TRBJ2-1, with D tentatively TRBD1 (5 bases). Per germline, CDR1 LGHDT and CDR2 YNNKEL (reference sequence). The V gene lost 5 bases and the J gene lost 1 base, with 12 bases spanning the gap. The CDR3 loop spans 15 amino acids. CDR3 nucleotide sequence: TGTGCCAGCAGCTACCGCAGGGATTCCTACAATGAGCAGTTCTTC. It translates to CASSYRRDSYNEQFF.

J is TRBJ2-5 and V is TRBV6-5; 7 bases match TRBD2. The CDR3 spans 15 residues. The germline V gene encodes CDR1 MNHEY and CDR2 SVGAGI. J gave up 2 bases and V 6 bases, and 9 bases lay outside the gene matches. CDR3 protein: CASRGGGVPQETQYF. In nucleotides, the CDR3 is TGTGCCAGCAGGGGGGGAGGGGTCCCGCAAGAGACCCAGTACTTC.

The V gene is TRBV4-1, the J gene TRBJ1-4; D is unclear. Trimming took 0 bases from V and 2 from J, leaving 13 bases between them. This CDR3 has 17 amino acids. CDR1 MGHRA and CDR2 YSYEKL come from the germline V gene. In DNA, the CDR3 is TGCGCCAGCAGCCAAGATCGAGGCACACTCACTAATGAAAAACTGTTTTTT. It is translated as CASSQDRGTLTNEKLFF.

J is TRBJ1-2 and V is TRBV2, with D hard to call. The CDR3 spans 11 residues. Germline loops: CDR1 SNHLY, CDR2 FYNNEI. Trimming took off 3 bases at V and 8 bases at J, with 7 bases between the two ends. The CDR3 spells CASSELEGYTF. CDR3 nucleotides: TGTGCCAGCAGTGAGTTGGAGGGCTACACCTTC.

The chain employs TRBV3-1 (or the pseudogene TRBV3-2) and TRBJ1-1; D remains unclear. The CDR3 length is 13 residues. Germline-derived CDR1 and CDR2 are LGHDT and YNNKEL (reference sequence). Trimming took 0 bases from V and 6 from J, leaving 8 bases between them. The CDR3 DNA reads TGTGCCAGCAGCCAAGACCAGAATTCTGAAGCTTTCTTT. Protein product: CASSQDQNSEAFF.

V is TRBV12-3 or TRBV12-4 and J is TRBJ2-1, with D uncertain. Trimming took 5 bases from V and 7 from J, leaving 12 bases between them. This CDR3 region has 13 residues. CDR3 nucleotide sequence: TGTGCCAGCAGTCCCTATTTAGCAAATGAGCAGTTCTTC. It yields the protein CASSPYLANEQFF.

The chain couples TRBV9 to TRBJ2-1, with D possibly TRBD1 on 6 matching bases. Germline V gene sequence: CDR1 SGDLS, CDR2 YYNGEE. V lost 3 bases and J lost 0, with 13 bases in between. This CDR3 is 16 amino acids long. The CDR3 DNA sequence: TGTGCCAGCAGCGGTAATCAGGGGAGCTCCTACAATGAGCAGTTCTTC. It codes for CASSGNQGSSYNEQFF.

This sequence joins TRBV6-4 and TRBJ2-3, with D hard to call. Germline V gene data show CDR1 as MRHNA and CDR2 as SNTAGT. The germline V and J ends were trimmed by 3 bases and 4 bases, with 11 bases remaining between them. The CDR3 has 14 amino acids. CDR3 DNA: TGTGCCAGCAGTGAGATTGGGCAGTCAGATACGCAGTATTTT. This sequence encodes CASSEIGQSDTQYF.

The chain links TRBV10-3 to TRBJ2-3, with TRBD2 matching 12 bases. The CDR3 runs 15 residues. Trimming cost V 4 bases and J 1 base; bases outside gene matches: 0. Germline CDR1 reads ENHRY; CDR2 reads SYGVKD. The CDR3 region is CAISGLAGGTDTQYF. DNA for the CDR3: TGTGCCATCAGTGGACTAGCGGGGGGCACAGATACGCAGTATTTT.

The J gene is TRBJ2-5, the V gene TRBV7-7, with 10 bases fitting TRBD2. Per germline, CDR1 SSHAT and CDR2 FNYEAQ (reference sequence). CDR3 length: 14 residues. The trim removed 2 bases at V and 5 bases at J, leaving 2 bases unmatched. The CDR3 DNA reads TGTGCCAGCAGCTTAAGCGGGGGGGTGGAGACCCAGTACTTC. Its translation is CASSLSGGVETQYF.

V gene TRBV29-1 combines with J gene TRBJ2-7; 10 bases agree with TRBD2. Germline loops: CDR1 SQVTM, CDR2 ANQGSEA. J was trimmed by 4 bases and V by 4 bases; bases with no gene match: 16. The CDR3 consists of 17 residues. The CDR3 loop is CSVVISIPSGGTYEQYF. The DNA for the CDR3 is TGCAGCGTTGTTATTAGTATCCCTAGCGGGGGCACGTACGAGCAGTACTTC.

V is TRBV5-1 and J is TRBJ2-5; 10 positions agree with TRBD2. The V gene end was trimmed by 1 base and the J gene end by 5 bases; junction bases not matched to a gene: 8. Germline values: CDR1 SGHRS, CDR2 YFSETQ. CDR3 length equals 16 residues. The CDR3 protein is CASSLSSGGPPETQYF. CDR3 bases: TGCGCCAGCAGCTTGTCTAGCGGGGGCCCCCCGGAGACCCAGTACTTC.

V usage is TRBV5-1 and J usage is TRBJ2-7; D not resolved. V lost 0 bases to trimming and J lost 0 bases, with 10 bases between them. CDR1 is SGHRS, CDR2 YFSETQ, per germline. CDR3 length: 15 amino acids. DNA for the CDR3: TGCGCCAGCAGCTTGGAACGTTCACTCTCCTACGAGCAGTACTTC. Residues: CASSLERSLSYEQYF.

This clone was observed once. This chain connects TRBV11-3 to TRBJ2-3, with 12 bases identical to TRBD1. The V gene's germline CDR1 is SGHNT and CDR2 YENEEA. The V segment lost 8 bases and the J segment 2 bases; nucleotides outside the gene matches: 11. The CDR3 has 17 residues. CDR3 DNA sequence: TGTGCCAGCTCCTATCACGGGGGACAGGGGGCCACAGATACGCAGTATTTT. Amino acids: CASSYHGGQGATDTQYF. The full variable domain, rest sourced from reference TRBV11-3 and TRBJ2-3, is EAGVVQSPRYKIIEKKQPVAFWCNPISGHNTLYWYLQNLGQGPELLIRYENEEAVDDSQLPKDRFSAERLKGVDSTLKIQPAELGDSAVYLCASSYHGGQGATDTQYFGPGTRLTVL.